In this sample, the clone carrying this TCR beta chain turned up once. The data were taken from a study of Tregs in tolerant kidney transplant recipients. CD4+CD25+CD127- Tregs, CD4+CD25- non-Tregs, CD4 and CD8 cells were sorted. Method: immunoSEQ multiplex PCR; TCRdb's copy keeps in-frame clones and lacks some. This table has 40,000 to 50,000 clones, more than 80% appearing once. With V trimmed by 6 bases and J by 8 bases, 5 bases remained unmatched. This CDR3 is 12 amino acids long. Per the germline V gene, CDR1 is SGHTA and CDR2 is FQGNSA. The TCR sequence derives from a human donor in good health. The gene calls are TRBV7-2 and TRBJ2-7; 9 nucleotides agree with TRBD1. The sequenced material came from Tregs from blood. The chain's CDR3 is CASSGGQGKQYF. DNA for the CDR3: TGTGCCAGCAGTGGGGGACAGGGCAAGCAGTACTTC.